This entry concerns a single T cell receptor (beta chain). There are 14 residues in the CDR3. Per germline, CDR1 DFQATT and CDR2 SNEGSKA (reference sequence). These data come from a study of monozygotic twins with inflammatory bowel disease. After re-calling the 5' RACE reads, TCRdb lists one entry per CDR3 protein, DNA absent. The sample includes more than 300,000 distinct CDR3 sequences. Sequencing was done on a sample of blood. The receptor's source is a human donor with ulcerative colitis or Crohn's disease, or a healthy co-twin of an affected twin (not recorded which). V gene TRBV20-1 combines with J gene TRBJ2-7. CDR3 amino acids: CSALKTVSSYEQYF.